This T cell receptor beta chain was captured in a study of blood T cell repertoires in COVID-19. About the research overall: Acute-phase and convalescent COVID-19 samples originated in the United States, Italy and Spain. In each case, the material was cDNA or gDNA derived from T cells, B-cell-depleted T cells, or PBMCs.

Authors' analysis steps: The assay estimated nucleated cells by amplifying reference gene primers. Measured with immunoSEQ multiplex PCR; TCRdb has only the in-frame clones, and not every one. V, J and clone size reflect that table, while D and trimming were determined from the DNA. The sample consists of about 350,000 clones, 90% to 95% of them appearing once. This clone was observed once. The receptor was derived from a young woman who had recovered from COVID-19. Input material: peripheral blood.

The CDR3 sequence: CASSLSQGGGMRYTF. CDR3 in DNA: TGTGCCAGCAGTTTATCCCAGGGCGGAGGGATGAGGTACACCTTC. The chain couples TRBV27 to TRBJ1-2; D possibly corresponds to TRBD1 (5 bases). Germline CDR1 and CDR2: MNHEY and SMNVEV (reference sequence). Trimming took off 0 bases at V and 11 bases at J, with 19 bases between the two ends. The CDR3 is 15 residues long.